This T cell receptor beta chain was identified during a study of response to subunit inactivated influenza vaccine (dated by TCRdb to 2016 to 2019). For context, the study as a whole: To follow how T cells responded to a trivalent subunit inactivated influenza vaccine, the researchers relied on deep quantitative profiling of the T cell receptor repertoire. General findings and caveats noted by the study authors: It was suggested by the authors that each seasonal influenza vaccination may recruit only a limited number of new T cells.

This clonotype appeared a few times. The antigen this receptor binds is unknown. It has no much larger one-base neighbor in the sample; base qualities were not kept. The library came from RT-PCR. The sequencer was an Illumina HiSeq 2500. TCRdb applied fastp at Q25 and MiXCR to the public reads, then kept only in-frame beta chains. CDR3 protein duplicates are merged, each entry listing the most common genes and DNA. This sample has about 570,000 distinct CDR3 sequences in its table, and about 11% of those were observed once. Clones ranked in the top ten supply roughly 10% of the sample. V is reduced by 5 bases and J by 16 bases, leaving a spacing of 18 bases between them. Counted from cysteine to phenylalanine, this CDR3 has 12 amino acids. The DNA shown is the 36-base CDR3, in frame from base 1. From a lookup of the germline V gene, CDR1 and CDR2 are LGHNA and YSLEER.

The rearranged segments are TRBV4-3 and TRBJ2-1; TRBD1 is a weak D gene call, 6 bases matching. This clonotype was obtained from a man in his forties or fifties who received an inactivated influenza vaccine. Donor details come from another sample of the same person, matched by shared clones. The specimen was PBMCs from blood, collected on the day of vaccination. The sequenced DNA: TGCGCCAGCAGCTCCGCCGGGACATCCCAATTCTTC. Its translation reads: CASSSAGTSQFF.